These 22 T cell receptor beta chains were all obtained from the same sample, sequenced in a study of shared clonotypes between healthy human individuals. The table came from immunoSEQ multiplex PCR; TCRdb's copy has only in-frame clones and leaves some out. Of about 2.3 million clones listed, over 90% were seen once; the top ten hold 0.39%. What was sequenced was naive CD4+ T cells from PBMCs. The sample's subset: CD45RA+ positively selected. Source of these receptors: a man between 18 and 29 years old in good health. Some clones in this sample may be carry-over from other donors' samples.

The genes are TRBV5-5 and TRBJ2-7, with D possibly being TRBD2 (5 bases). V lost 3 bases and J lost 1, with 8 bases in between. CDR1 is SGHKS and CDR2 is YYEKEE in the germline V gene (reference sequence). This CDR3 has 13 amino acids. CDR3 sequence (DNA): TGTGCCAGCAGCTCGGCGGGTTCCTACGAGCAGTACTTC. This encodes CASSSAGSYEQYF.

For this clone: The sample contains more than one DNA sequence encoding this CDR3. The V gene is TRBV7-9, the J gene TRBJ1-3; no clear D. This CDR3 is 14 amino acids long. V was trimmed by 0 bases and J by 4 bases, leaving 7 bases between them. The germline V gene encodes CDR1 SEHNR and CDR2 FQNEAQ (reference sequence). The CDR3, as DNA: TGTGCCAGCAGCTTAGCGCCAGGAGGAAACACCATATATTTT. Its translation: CASSLAPGGNTIYF.

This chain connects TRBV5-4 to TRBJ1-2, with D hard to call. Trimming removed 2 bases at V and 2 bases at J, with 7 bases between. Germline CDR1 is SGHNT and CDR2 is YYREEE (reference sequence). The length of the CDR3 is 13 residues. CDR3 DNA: TGTGCCAGCAGCTTCCAGGAGAACTATGGCTACACCTTC. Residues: CASSFQENYGYTF.

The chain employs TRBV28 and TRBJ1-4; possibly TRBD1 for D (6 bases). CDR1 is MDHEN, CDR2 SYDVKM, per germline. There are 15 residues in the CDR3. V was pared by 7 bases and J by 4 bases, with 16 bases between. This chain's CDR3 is CASIPSGARNEKLFF. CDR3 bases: TGTGCCAGCATACCCTCGGGGGCCCGTAATGAAAAACTGTTTTTT.

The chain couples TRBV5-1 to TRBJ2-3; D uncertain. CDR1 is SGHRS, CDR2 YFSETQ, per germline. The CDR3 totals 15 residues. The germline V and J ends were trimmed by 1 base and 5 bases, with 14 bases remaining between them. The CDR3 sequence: CASSLTVSFGDTQYF. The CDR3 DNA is TGCGCCAGCAGCTTGACGGTCTCATTTGGAGATACGCAGTATTTT.

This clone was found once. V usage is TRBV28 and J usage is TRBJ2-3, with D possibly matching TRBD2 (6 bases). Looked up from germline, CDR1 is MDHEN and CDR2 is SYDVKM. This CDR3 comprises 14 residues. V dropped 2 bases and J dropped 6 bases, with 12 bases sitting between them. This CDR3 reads CASSLRGTLDTQYF. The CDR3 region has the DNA TGTGCCAGCAGTTTACGCGGGACTTTGGATACGCAGTATTTT.

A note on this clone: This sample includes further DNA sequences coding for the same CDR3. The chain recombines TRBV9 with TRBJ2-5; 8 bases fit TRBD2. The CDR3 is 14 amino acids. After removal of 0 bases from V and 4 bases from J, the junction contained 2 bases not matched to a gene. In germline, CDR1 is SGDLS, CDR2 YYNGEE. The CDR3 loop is CASSVGRGGETQYF. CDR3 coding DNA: TGTGCCAGCAGCGTAGGACGGGGGGGAGAGACCCAGTACTTC.

The CDR3 bases are TGTGCCAGCAGCCAACAGGGGACTGGCTACACCTTC. It translates to CASSQQGTGYTF. This chain uses TRBV7-9 with TRBJ1-2, with TRBD1 matching 7 bases. The CDR3 runs to 12 residues. The germline V gene has CDR1 SEHNR and CDR2 FQNEAQ (reference sequence). The ends lost 5 bases at V and 7 bases at J; junction bases unmatched: 4.

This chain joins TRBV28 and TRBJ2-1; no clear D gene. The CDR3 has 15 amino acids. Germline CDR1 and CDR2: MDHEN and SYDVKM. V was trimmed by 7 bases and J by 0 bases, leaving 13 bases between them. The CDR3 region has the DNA TGTGCCAGCACCTCAGGTCAGAGCTCCTACAATGAGCAGTTCTTC. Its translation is CASTSGQSSYNEQFF.

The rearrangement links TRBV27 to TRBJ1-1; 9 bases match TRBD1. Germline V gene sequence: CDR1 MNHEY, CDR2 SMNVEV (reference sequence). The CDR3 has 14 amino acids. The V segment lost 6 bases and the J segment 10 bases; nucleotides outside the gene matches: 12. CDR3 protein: CASRQGQGPFGAFF. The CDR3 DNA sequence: TGTGCCAGCAGACAGGGACAGGGACCCTTCGGAGCTTTCTTT.

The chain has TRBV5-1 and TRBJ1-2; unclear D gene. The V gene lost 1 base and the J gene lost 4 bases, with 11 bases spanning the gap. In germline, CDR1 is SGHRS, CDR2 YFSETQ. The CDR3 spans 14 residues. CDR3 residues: CASSLMEGGYGYTF. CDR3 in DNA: TGCGCCAGCAGCTTGATGGAGGGTGGCTATGGCTACACCTTC.

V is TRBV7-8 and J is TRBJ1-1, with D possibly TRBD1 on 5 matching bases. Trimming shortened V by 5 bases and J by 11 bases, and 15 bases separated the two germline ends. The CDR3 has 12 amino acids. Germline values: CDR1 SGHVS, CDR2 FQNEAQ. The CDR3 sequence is CASSLSGGEAFF. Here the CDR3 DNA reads TGTGCCAGCAGCCTCTCCGGGGGAGAGGCTTTCTTT.

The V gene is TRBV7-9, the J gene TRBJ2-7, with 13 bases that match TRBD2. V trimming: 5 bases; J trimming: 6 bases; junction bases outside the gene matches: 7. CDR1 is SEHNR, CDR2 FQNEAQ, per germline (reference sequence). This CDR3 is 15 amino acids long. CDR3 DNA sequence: TGTGCCAGCAGCAAAGGACTAGCGGGAGTGAGCGAGCAGTACTTC. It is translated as CASSKGLAGVSEQYF. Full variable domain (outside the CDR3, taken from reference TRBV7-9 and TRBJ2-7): DTGVSQNPRHKITKRGQNVTFRCDPISEHNRLYWYRQTLGQGPEFLTYFQNEAQLEKSRLLSDRFSAERPKGSFSTLEIQRTEQGDSAMYLCASSKGLAGVSEQYFGPGTRLTVT.

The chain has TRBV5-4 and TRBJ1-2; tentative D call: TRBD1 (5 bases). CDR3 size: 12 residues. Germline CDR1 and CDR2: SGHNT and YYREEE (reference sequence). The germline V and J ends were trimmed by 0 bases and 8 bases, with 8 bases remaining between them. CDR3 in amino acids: CASSLARDGYTF. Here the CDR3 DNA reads TGTGCCAGCAGCTTGGCCAGGGACGGCTACACCTTC.

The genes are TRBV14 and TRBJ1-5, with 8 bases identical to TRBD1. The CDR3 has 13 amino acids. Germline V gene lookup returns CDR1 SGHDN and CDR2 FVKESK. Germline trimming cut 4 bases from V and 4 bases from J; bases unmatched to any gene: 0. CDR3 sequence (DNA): TGTGCCAGCAGCCGGACAGGGAATCAGCCCCAGCATTTT. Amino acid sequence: CASSRTGNQPQHF.

DNA of the CDR3: TGCGCCAGCAGTGAAGTCGAGGGGGCGAGCGACGAGCAGTACTTC. Translation gives CASSEVEGASDEQYF. The V and J genes are TRBV10-2 and TRBJ2-7; TRBD1 aligns across 7 bases. In germline, CDR1 is WSHSY, CDR2 SAAADI. Trimming took 3 bases from V and 5 from J; bases not matched to a gene: 10. CDR3 length equals 15 residues.

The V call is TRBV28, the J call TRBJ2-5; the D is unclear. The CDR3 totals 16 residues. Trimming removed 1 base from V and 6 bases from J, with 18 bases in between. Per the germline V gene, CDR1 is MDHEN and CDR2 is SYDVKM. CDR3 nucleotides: TGTGCCAGCAGTTTATTCCTATTAAGTGGTGTGAAGACCCAGTACTTC. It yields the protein CASSLFLLSGVKTQYF.

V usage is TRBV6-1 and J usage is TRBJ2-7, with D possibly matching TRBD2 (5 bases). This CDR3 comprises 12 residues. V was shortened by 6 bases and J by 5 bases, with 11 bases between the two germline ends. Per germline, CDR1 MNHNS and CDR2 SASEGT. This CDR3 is CASRVGSHEQYF. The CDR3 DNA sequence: TGTGCCAGCAGGGTAGGGAGCCACGAGCAGTACTTC.

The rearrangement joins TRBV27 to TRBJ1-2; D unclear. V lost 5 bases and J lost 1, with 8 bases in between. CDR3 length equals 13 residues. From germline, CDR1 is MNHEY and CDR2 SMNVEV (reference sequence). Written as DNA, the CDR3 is TGTGCCAGCAGTCCGTCACGTAACTATGGCTACACCTTC. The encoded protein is CASSPSRNYGYTF.

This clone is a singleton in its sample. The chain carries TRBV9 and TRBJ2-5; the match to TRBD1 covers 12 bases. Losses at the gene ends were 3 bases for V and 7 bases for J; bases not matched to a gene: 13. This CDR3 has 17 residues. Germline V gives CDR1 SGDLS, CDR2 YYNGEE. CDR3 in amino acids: CASSEGTGGAGSRTQYF. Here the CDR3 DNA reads TGTGCCAGCAGCGAGGGGACAGGGGGCGCAGGGTCAAGGACCCAGTACTTC.

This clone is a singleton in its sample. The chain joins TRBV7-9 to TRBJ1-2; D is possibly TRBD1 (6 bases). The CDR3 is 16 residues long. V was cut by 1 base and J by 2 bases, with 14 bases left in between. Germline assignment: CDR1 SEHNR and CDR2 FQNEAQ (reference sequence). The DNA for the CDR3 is TGTGCCAGCAGCTTAGGTAGTGGGGGCACGAACTATGGCTACACCTTC. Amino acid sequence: CASSLGSGGTNYGYTF. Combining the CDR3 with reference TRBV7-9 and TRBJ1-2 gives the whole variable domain DTGVSQNPRHKITKRGQNVTFRCDPISEHNRLYWYRQTLGQGPEFLTYFQNEAQLEKSRLLSDRFSAERPKGSFSTLEIQRTEQGDSAMYLCASSLGSGGTNYGYTFGSGTRLTVV.

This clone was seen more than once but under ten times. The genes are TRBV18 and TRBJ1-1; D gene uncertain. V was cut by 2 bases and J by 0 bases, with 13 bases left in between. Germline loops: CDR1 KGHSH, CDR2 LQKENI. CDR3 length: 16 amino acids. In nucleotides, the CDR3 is TGTGCCAGCTCACCATCTGGTGGAGCCATGAACACTGAAGCTTTCTTT. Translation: CASSPSGGAMNTEAFF. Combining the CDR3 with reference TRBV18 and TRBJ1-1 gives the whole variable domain NAGVMQNPRHLVRRRGQEARLRCSPMKGHSHVYWYRQLPEEGLKFMVYLQKENIIDESGMPKERFSAEFPKEGPSILRIQQVVRGDSAAYFCASSPSGGAMNTEAFFGQGTRLTVV.